This passage covers 3 T cell receptor beta chains from one sample sequenced in a study of T cells in narcolepsy. TCRdb's copy holds only in-frame clones and misses some; the assay was immunoSEQ multiplex PCR. Found here are 30,000 or so clones, around three quarters of them singletons; the top ten hold roughly 3.8%. The material sequenced was memory (CD45RA-) CD4+ T cells from blood. The receptor source for this set is a human donor in good health.

The chain uses TRBV11-2 and TRBJ2-1; 7 nucleotides align to TRBD2. The V gene end was trimmed by 4 bases and the J gene end by 4 bases; junction bases not matched to a gene: 10. Germline assignment: CDR1 SGHAT and CDR2 FQNNGV. This CDR3 has 16 residues. In DNA, the CDR3 is TGTGCCAGCAGCTCGCTCGGCGGGAGAAGTTACAATGAGCAGTTCTTC. It encodes CASSSLGGRSYNEQFF.

The chain carries TRBV6-6 and TRBJ2-4, with 9 positions matching TRBD1. V shed 6 bases and J 7 bases; nucleotides not matched to a gene: 10. In germline, CDR1 is MNHNY, CDR2 SVGAGI (reference sequence). CDR3 size: 15 residues. The CDR3 DNA reads TGTGCCAGCAGCCAGGGACAGGGTCCCTTCAACATTCAGTACTTC. As protein: CASSQGQGPFNIQYF.

The chain joins TRBV5-6 to TRBJ2-3; either TRBD1 or TRBD2 may supply D (6 bases each). V dropped 4 bases and J dropped 0 bases, with 15 bases sitting between them. From germline, CDR1 is SGHDT and CDR2 YYEEEE. The CDR3 is made up of 16 amino acids. The CDR3 nucleotides are TGTGCCAGCAGCCCCCGAAGGGGGGCAAGCACAGATACGCAGTATTTT. Translating it yields CASSPRRGASTDTQYF.